This T cell receptor (beta chain) came from a study of CD8+ T cells in alopecia areata. Study-wide results and caveats: Normal scalp showed lower clonality than lesional scalp, especially alopecia totalis/universalis.

CDR3 length: 15 amino acids. The V gene's germline CDR1 is SQVTM and CDR2 ANQGSEA. Deletions cut 0 bases from V and 4 bases from J, with 15 bases between. RNA extraction and reverse transcription yielded cDNA as sequencing template. Assay used: immunoSEQ multiplex PCR; TCRdb lists only in-frame clones, some missing. The data hold 150,000 to 200,000 clones, with about three fifths observed a single time. For this clone: Antigen specificity is unknown.

The rearrangement uses TRBV29-1 and TRBJ1-1; no reliable D call. The material sequenced was CD4+ T cells sorted from blood. The TCR was taken from a human donor in good health. The CDR3, as DNA: TGCAGCGTTGAAGATCTGTCCGGGTTGGGCACTGAAGCTTTCTTT. Residues: CSVEDLSGLGTEAFF.